Each of the 27 T cell receptor beta chains below was sequenced from the same sample in a study of persistence of HIV-infected CD4 T cells. This was the immunoSEQ version 4 assay in survey mode. The data were produced by immunoSEQ multiplex PCR, yet TCRdb's version contains in-frame clones alone and is incomplete. The profile shows fewer than 45,000 clones, about 87% of them singletons. Their antigen targets remain unknown. This nonspecific control used anti-CD3/anti-CD28 bead stimulation of CD4+ T cells. Responding CD4+ T cells were sorted by upregulation of both CD40 ligand and CD69. The sample was CD4+ T cells sorted from PBMCs after approximately 19-hour stimulation, taken from a patient who received antiretroviral therapy. The receptors originated from an adult woman with HIV who was CMV-seropositive.

CDR3 sequence: CAWNTGGWETQYF. Written as DNA, the CDR3 is TGTGCCTGGAACACTGGGGGGTGGGAGACCCAGTACTTC. The chain employs TRBV30 and TRBJ2-5; maybe TRBD2 (6 bases). CDR1 GTSNPN and CDR2 SVGIG come from the germline V gene (reference sequence). The CDR3 runs 13 residues. The V end lost 4 bases, the J end lost 5 bases, and 14 bases lay between the germline ends.

The V call is TRBV2, the J call TRBJ1-2; perhaps TRBD1 as D (6 bases). V was shortened by 6 bases and J by 8 bases, with 10 bases between the two germline ends. This CDR3 spans 11 amino acids. Germline-derived CDR1 and CDR2 are SNHLY and FYNNEI. This CDR3 reads CASRGAEGYTF. CDR3 DNA sequence: TGTGCCAGCAGGGGGGCTGAGGGCTACACCTTC.

The rearrangement links TRBV5-1 to TRBJ1-2, with D unresolved. Germline V CDR1 and CDR2: SGHRS, YFSETQ. The V end was cut by 4 bases, the J end by 7 bases, with 11 bases between. The length of the CDR3 is 12 residues. For the CDR3, the DNA is TGCGCCAGCAGCCCGGATCACAGTGGCTACACCTTC. Its protein is CASSPDHSGYTF.

The chain combines TRBV10-2 with TRBJ1-2; a weak D match, TRBD1 (5 bases). The germline CDR1 and CDR2 sequences are WSHSY and SAAADI. CDR3 length equals 11 residues. Trimming shortened V by 11 bases and J by 8 bases, and 15 bases separated the two germline ends. The CDR3 loop is CAAGETGGYTF. The CDR3 DNA sequence: TGCGCCGCCGGAGAAACAGGCGGCTACACCTTC.

V usage is TRBV7-8 and J usage is TRBJ2-7, with D maybe TRBD1 (5 bases). This CDR3 region has 15 residues. Trimming left V 5 bases short and J 1 base short, with 15 bases between. Germline CDR1 is SGHVS and CDR2 is FQNEAQ. In nucleotides, the CDR3 is TGTGCCAGCAGCCCCTTCTGGACAAGGTCCTACGAGCAGTACTTC. Translated: CASSPFWTRSYEQYF.

CDR3 protein: CASSFDNYGYTF. CDR3 bases: TGTGCCAGCAGTTTTGATAACTATGGCTACACCTTC. The chain is built from TRBV12-3 or TRBV12-4 and TRBJ1-2; no definite D call. The CDR3 has 12 residues. The ends were cut back, 3 bases at V and 1 base at J, with 3 bases in the middle.

The chain is built from TRBV27 and TRBJ2-2, with D possibly being TRBD1 or TRBD2 (5 bases each). Germline CDR1 and CDR2: MNHEY and SMNVEV (reference sequence). Between the trimmed V and J ends, which lost 8 bases and 1 base, there was a span of 20 bases. The CDR3 spans 17 residues. CDR3 coding DNA: TGTGCCAGCGGTAGGACCCTAGGGACGCTGAACACCGGGGAGCTGTTTTTT. Its protein is CASGRTLGTLNTGELFF.

This clone is termed medium-sized. V gene TRBV3-1 (or the pseudogene TRBV3-2) combines with J gene TRBJ1-6; D is possibly TRBD1 (5 bases). The CDR3 length is 14 residues. V was cut by 3 bases and J by 7 bases, with 10 bases left in between. Germline assignment: CDR1 LGHDT and CDR2 YNNKEL (reference sequence). CDR3 sequence (DNA): TGTGCCAGCAGCCACAGGGCCCGAAATTCACCCCTCCACTTT. Protein product: CASSHRARNSPLHF.

The V and J genes are TRBV3-1 (or the pseudogene TRBV3-2) and TRBJ1-6; D uncertain. The CDR3 runs to 13 residues. Germline values: CDR1 LGHDT, CDR2 YNNKEL (reference sequence). The V end lost 4 bases, the J end lost 7 bases, and 8 bases lay between the germline ends. CDR3: CASSPQANSPLHF. In DNA form, the CDR3 reads TGTGCCAGCAGCCCCCAGGCCAATTCACCCCTCCACTTT.

The CDR3 here is CASSQIQALGQFF. CDR3 coding DNA: TGTGCCAGCAGCCAGATACAGGCCTTGGGGCAGTTCTTC. V gene TRBV3-1 (or the pseudogene TRBV3-2) combines with J gene TRBJ2-1; a possible D gene is TRBD1 (5 bases). V was trimmed by 3 bases and J by 12 bases, leaving 15 bases between them. CDR3 length: 13 residues. CDR1 is LGHDT, CDR2 YNNKEL, per germline (reference sequence).

A word on this clone: The sample holds other DNA sequences that translate to the same CDR3. This sequence joins TRBV12-3 or TRBV12-4 and TRBJ1-1, with D unclear. CDR3 length: 12 residues. V lost 3 bases, J lost 2 bases, and 4 bases lay in between. CDR3 in DNA: TGTGCCAGCAGTTTTGGCAACACTGAAGCTTTCTTT. Translating it yields CASSFGNTEAFF.

This clone was seen more than once but under ten times. The chain recombines TRBV6-1 with TRBJ2-2; 7 bases fit TRBD2. The ends lost 11 bases at V and 5 bases at J; junction bases unmatched: 5. Per the germline V gene, CDR1 is MNHNS and CDR2 is SASEGT. The CDR3 runs 12 residues. CDR3 DNA sequence: TGTGCCGTTAAGCGGGGAACCGGGGAGCTGTTTTTT. This gives the protein CAVKRGTGELFF.

V usage is TRBV12-5 and J usage is TRBJ1-2; D gene unclear. The V end lost 6 bases, the J end lost 1 base, and 12 bases lay between the germline ends. Germline V CDR1 and CDR2: LGHNT, FRNRAP. This CDR3 spans 14 amino acids. CDR3 nucleotides: TGTGCTAGTGGGTTGAGGGAAAATAACTATGGCTACACCTTC. The encoded protein is CASGLRENNYGYTF.

The chain employs TRBV2 and TRBJ2-3; D is ambiguous. This CDR3 contains 11 residues. V lost 7 bases, J lost 4 bases, and 6 bases lay in between. Per the germline V gene, CDR1 is SNHLY and CDR2 is FYNNEI. In DNA form, the CDR3 reads TGTGCCAGCAACATTGCAGATACGCAGTATTTT. It codes for CASNIADTQYF.

The chain combines TRBV5-1 with TRBJ1-5; D gene ambiguous. Trimming shortened V by 0 bases and J by 0 bases, and 13 bases separated the two germline ends. CDR1 and CDR2 from the germline V gene are SGHRS and YFSETQ. The length of the CDR3 is 17 residues. CDR3 amino acids: CASSLGKISHSNQPQHF. The CDR3 region has the DNA TGCGCCAGCAGCTTGGGCAAAATCTCCCATAGCAATCAGCCCCAGCATTTT.

The V call is TRBV29-1, the J call TRBJ2-5; no definite D call. The V end was cut by 2 bases, the J end by 2 bases, with 3 bases between. Germline V gene sequence: CDR1 SQVTM, CDR2 ANQGSEA. This CDR3 has 11 amino acids. CDR3 nucleotide sequence: TGCAGCGTTGAATCTCAAGAGACCCAGTACTTC. Translated, it gives CSVESQETQYF. The full variable domain, completed using reference TRBV29-1 and TRBJ2-5, is SAVISQKPSRDICQRGTSLTIQCQVDSQVTMMFWYRQQPGQSLTLIATANQGSEATYESGFVIDKFPISRPNLTFSTLTVSNMSPEDSSIYLCSVESQETQYFGPGTRLLVL.

The chain couples TRBV6-1 to TRBJ2-2, with D possibly TRBD1 on 6 matching bases. This CDR3 region has 14 residues. Germline CDR1 reads MNHNS; CDR2 reads SASEGT. Trimming left V 6 bases short and J 7 bases short, with 15 bases between. For the CDR3, the DNA is TGTGCCAGCAGGGACCGGGACACCGACGGGGAGCTGTTTTTT. It yields the protein CASRDRDTDGELFF.

The genes are TRBV3-1 (or the pseudogene TRBV3-2) and TRBJ1-2; 8 nucleotides align to TRBD1. The V gene's germline CDR1 is LGHDT and CDR2 YNNKEL (reference sequence). The CDR3 loop spans 15 amino acids. Losses at the gene ends were 4 bases for V and 2 bases for J; bases not matched to a gene: 6. The DNA for the CDR3 is TGTGCCAGCAGCCTCCGGACAGGGCAGAACTATGGCTACACCTTC. This encodes CASSLRTGQNYGYTF.

The J gene is TRBJ1-1, the V gene TRBV12-3 or TRBV12-4, with D unclear. This CDR3 is built from 12 residues. Trimming removed 7 bases at V and 6 bases at J, with 12 bases between. The CDR3, as DNA: TGTGCCAGCACCTCCGGGCCCGCTGAAGCTTTCTTT. As protein: CASTSGPAEAFF.

This clone was detected a few times. The chain joins TRBV3-1 (or the pseudogene TRBV3-2) to TRBJ1-6, with 9 bases fitting TRBD1. The CDR3 spans 15 residues. Germline V gene sequence: CDR1 LGHDT, CDR2 YNNKEL (reference sequence). The ends lost 4 bases at V and 7 bases at J; junction bases unmatched: 5. The DNA for the CDR3 is TGTGCCAGCAGCCGGGACAGGGCGGACAATTCACCCCTCCACTTT. Its translation: CASSRDRADNSPLHF.

V gene TRBV27 combines with J gene TRBJ1-6; D remains ambiguous. Looked up from germline, CDR1 is MNHEY and CDR2 is SMNVEV (reference sequence). The CDR3 contains 14 residues. V lost 6 bases to trimming and J lost 6 bases, with 12 bases between them. The CDR3: CASSPDETNSPLHF. The CDR3 nucleotides are TGTGCCAGCAGCCCAGACGAAACTAATTCACCCCTCCACTTT.

The chain recombines TRBV5-1 with TRBJ1-2; 11 bases align to TRBD1. CDR1 is SGHRS, CDR2 YFSETQ, per germline. The CDR3 runs to 20 residues. Trimming took 0 bases from V and 0 from J; bases not matched to a gene: 13. The CDR3 loop is CASSLEGYRDRGSANYGYTF. CDR3 nucleotides: TGCGCCAGCAGCTTGGAAGGTTACCGGGACAGGGGGTCGGCTAACTATGGCTACACCTTC.

V is TRBV5-1 and J is TRBJ1-2; 7 bases are a match to TRBD1. Germline CDR1 and CDR2: SGHRS and YFSETQ. The CDR3 has 14 amino acids. The V segment lost 0 bases and the J segment 6 bases; nucleotides outside the gene matches: 5. This CDR3 is CASSLGQGGNGYTF. Written as DNA, the CDR3 is TGCGCCAGCAGCTTGGGACAGGGAGGGAATGGCTACACCTTC.

V usage is TRBV2 and J usage is TRBJ2-3; no definite D call. CDR3 length equals 14 residues. From germline, CDR1 is SNHLY and CDR2 FYNNEI. The ends were cut back, 7 bases at V and 4 bases at J, with 15 bases in the middle. The CDR3 is CASIPILAADTQYF. The CDR3 nucleotides read TGTGCCAGCATTCCCATATTGGCCGCAGATACGCAGTATTTT.

This clone was counted a single time. This chain connects TRBV5-5 to TRBJ1-6; D ambiguous. CDR1 is SGHKS, CDR2 YYEKEE, per germline (reference sequence). The CDR3 consists of 14 residues. Trimming shortened V by 0 bases and J by 10 bases, and 11 bases separated the two germline ends. The CDR3 DNA reads as TGTGCCAGCAGCTTGGCTGGAGCGAGATCACCCCTCCACTTT. Translating gives CASSLAGARSPLHF.

The chain joins TRBV7-2 to TRBJ1-2; D unresolved. Trimming shortened V by 1 base and J by 8 bases, and 11 bases separated the two germline ends. This CDR3 is 13 amino acids long. In germline, CDR1 is SGHTA, CDR2 FQGNSA. The CDR3 DNA reads TGTGCCAGCAGCTTAGAAGTTGGGCGCGGCTACACCTTC. Translating gives CASSLEVGRGYTF.

This sequence joins TRBV5-1 and TRBJ1-4; D unresolved. CDR3 length: 15 residues. Germline lookup yields CDR1 SGHRS and CDR2 YFSETQ. Trimming pared 4 bases from V and 1 base from J, leaving 11 bases between. The CDR3 sequence: CASSPNSGTNEKLFF. In DNA form, the CDR3 reads TGCGCCAGCAGCCCGAACTCCGGAACTAATGAAAAACTGTTTTTT.